The clone carrying this T cell receptor beta chain was counted at least ten times. Its antigen is undetermined. These data originate in a study of T cells in Graves' hyperthyroidism and ophthalmopathy. Notes on the study in general: Ophthalmopathy was identified by the model a median approximately 6.4 months ahead of onset.

This CDR3 contains 17 residues. J gave up 4 bases and V 5 bases, and 13 bases lay outside the gene matches. Germline loops: CDR1 MNHEY, CDR2 SMNVEV (reference sequence). Amplification of TCR beta CDR3 regions used RNA as the template. First-round RT-PCR with HTBI primers amplified the TCR CDR3 region. Each CDR3 protein is one row after TCRdb ran MiXCR on the multiplex PCR reads. The sample includes 300,000 to 350,000 distinct CDR3 sequences, 16% of them seen just once. V is TRBV27 and J is TRBJ2-1; 8 bases align to TRBD2. The specimen was blood. The sequence came from a man aged 25-45 years with Graves' hyperthyroidism. The chain's CDR3 is CASSPTTGAGGYNEQFF. CDR3 DNA: TGTGCCAGCAGTCCTACGACGGGCGCGGGGGGATACAATGAGCAGTTCTTC.